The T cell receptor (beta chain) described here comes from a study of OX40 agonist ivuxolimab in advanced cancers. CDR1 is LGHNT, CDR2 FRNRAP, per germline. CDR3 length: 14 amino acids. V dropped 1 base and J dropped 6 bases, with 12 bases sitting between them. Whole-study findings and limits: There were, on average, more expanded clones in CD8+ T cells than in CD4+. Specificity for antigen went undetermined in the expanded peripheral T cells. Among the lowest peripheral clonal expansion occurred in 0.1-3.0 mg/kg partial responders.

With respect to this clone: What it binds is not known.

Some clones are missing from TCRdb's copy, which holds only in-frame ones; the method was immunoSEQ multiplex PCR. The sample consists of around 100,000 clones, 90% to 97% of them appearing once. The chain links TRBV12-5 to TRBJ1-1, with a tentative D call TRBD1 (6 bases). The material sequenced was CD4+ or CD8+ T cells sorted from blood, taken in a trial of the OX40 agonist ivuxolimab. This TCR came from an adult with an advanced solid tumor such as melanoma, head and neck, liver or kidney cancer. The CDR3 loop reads CASGLATGLPEAFF. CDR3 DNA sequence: TGTGCTAGTGGTTTGGCCACAGGGTTACCTGAAGCTTTCTTT.